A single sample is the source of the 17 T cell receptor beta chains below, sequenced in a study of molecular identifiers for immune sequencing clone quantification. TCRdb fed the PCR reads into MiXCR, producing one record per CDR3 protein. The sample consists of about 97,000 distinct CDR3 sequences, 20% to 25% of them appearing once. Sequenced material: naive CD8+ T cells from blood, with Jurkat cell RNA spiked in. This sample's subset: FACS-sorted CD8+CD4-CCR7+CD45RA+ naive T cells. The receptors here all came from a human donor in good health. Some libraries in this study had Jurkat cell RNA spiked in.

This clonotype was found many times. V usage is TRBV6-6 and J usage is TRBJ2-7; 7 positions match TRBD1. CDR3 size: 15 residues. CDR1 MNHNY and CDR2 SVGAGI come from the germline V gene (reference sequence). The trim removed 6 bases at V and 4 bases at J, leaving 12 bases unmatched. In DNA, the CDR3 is TGTGCCAGCAGCTCGGACTGGGACAGCATATACGAGCAGTACTTC. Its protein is CASSSDWDSIYEQYF.

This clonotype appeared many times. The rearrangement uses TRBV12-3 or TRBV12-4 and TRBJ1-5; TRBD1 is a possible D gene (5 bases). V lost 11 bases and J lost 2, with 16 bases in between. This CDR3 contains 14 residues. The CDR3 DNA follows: TGTGCCCTGGGTTCGGGGGTGGGCAATCAGCCCCAGCATTTT. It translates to CALGSGVGNQPQHF.

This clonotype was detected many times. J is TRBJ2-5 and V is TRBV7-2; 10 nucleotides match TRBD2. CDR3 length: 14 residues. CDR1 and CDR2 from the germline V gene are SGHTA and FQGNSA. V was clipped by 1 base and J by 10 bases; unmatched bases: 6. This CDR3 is CASSLGLAGVDQYF. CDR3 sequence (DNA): TGTGCCAGCAGCTTAGGGCTAGCGGGGGTAGACCAGTACTTC.

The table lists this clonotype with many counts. The CDR3 loop is CSASGGVSSYEQYF. The CDR3 DNA sequence: TGCAGTGCTAGCGGCGGGGTGAGCTCCTACGAGCAGTACTTC. The gene calls are TRBV20-1 and TRBJ2-7; perhaps TRBD2 as D (6 bases). Germline-derived CDR1 and CDR2 are DFQATT and SNEGSKA (reference sequence). Trimming pared 3 bases from V and 0 bases from J, leaving 12 bases between. The CDR3 extends over 14 amino acids.

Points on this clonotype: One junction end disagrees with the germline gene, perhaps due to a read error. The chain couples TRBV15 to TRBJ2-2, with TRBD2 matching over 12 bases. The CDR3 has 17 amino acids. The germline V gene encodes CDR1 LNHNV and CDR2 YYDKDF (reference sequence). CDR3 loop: CAASTAELAGGTGELFF. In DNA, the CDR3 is TGTGCCGCCAGCACCGCCGAACTAGCGGGAGGAACCGGGGAGCTGTTTTTT.

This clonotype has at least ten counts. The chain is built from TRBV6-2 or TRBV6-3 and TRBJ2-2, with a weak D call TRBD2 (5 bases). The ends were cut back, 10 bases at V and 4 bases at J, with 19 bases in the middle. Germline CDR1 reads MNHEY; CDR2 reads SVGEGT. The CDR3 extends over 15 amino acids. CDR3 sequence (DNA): TGTGCCACCCAGAGGGTCGGGGTCGGCACCGGGGAGCTGTTTTTT. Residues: CATQRVGVGTGELFF.

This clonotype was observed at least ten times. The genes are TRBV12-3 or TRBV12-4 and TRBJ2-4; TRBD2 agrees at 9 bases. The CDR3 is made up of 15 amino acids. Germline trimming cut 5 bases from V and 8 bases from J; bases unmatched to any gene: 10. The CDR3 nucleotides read TGTGCCAGCAGTCCCGAAATAGCGGGGGTTGACATTCAGTACTTC. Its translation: CASSPEIAGVDIQYF.

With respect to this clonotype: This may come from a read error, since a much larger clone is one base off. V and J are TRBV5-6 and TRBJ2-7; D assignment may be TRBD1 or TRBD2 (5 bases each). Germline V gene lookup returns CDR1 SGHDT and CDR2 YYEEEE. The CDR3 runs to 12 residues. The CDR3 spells CATSSRENEQYF. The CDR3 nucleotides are TGTGCCACCAGCTCCAGGGAGAACGAGCAGTACTTC.

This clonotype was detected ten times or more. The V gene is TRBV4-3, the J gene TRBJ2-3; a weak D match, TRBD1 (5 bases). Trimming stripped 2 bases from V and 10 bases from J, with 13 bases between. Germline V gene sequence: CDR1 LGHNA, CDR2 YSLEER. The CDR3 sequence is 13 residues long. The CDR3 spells CASSQTNRFPQYF. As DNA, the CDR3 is TGCGCCAGCAGCCAAACTAACAGGTTTCCGCAGTATTTT.

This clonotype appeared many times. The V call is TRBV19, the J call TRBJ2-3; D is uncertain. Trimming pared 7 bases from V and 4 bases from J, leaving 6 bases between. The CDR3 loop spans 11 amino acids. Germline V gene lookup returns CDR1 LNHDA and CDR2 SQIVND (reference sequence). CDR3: CASTKADTQYF. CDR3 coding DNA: TGTGCCAGTACGAAGGCAGATACGCAGTATTTT.

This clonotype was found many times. The CDR3 is CSAGTSDKYQETQYF. The DNA for the CDR3 is TGCAGTGCTGGAACTAGCGATAAGTACCAAGAGACCCAGTACTTC. The chain uses TRBV20-1 and TRBJ2-5, with 7 bases matching TRBD2. The CDR3 has 15 residues. J was trimmed by 0 bases and V by 5 bases; bases with no gene match: 9. In germline, CDR1 is DFQATT, CDR2 SNEGSKA (reference sequence).

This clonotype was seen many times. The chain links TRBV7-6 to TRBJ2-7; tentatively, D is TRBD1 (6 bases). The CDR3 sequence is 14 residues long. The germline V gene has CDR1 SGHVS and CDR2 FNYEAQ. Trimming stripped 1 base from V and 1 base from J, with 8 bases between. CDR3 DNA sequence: TGTGCCAGCAGCTTAGACAGGGCGTCCTACGAGCAGTACTTC. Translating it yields CASSLDRASYEQYF.

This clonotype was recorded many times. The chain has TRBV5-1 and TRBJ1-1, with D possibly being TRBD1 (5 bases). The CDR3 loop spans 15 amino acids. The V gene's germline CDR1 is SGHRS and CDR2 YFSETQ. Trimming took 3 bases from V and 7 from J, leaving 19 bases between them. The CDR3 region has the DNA TGCGCCAGCAGCTACACCCGGGGGACCGGTTTTGAAGCTTTCTTT. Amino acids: CASSYTRGTGFEAFF.

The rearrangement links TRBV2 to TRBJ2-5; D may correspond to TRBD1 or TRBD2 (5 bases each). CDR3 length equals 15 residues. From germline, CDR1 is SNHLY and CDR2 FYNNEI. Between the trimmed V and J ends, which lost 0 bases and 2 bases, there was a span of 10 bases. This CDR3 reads CASSEAGTGQETQYF. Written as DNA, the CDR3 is TGTGCCAGCAGTGAAGCGGGGACGGGACAAGAGACCCAGTACTTC.

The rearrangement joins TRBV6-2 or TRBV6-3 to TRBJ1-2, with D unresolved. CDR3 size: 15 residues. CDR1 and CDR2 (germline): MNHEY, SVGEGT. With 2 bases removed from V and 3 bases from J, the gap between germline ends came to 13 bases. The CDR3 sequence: CASSYSGDGYYGYTF. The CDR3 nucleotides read TGTGCCAGCAGTTACAGCGGTGATGGGTACTATGGCTACACCTTC.

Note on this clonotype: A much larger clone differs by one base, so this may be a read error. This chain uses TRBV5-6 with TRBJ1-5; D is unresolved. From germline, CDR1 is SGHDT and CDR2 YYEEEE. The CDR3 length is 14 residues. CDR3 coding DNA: TGTGCCAGCAGCTTCGACGGAAGCAATCCGCCCCAGCATTTT. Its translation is CASSFDGSNPPQHF.

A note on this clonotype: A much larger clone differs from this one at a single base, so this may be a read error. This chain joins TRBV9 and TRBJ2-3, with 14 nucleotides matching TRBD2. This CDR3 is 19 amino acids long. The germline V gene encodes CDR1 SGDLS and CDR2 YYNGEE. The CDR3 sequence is CASSLEPGLAGEATDTQCF. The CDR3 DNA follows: TGTGCCAGCAGCCTAGAGCCGGGACTAGCGGGAGAAGCCACAGATACGCAGTGTTTT.